This T cell receptor (beta chain) was obtained from a study of blood T cell repertoires in COVID-19 (dated by TCRdb to the early 2020s). Some background on the complete study: The collaborator samples originated in the United States, Italy and Spain and spanned the acute and convalescent phases of COVID-19. The material from the prospective study consisted of cDNA or gDNA derived from T cells, B-cell-depleted T cells, or PBMCs. Subjects who had been exposed to COVID-19, were actively infected with it, or had recovered from it provided the deeply sampled blood TCRbeta repertoires that made up the dataset. The repertoires were released in a freely available public database meant as a resource for research on the immune response to SARS-CoV-2. Samples came from the ongoing ImmuneRACE study (first 160 participants) plus 1,254 subjects from 6 global collaborators. A de-identified subject ID, COVID-19 status, age in years and sex were almost always included in the sample metadata. Where available, HLA class I and class II types were obtained from metadata supplied by the sample provider rather than from assay-based typing.

Study-wide conclusions, independent of this receptor: Clinical and demographic metadata were provided uncurated, with the amount varying by source and participant.

TCRbeta CDR3 regions were amplified from genomic DNA using the immunoSEQ Assay, a bias-controlled multiplex PCR. The original methods were these. The number of nucleated cells in each sample was estimated from the amplification of reference gene primers within the assay. To quantify the absolute abundance of each unique TCRbeta CDR3 rearrangement, sequence reads were collapsed and filtered. For each sample, productive Simpson clonality was calculated as the square root of Simpson's diversity index over productive rearrangements. TCRdb provides this immuneACCESS table in a form limited to in-frame rearrangements. Some clones are lacking; in checked studies, under half of them reflect an unresolved V gene, and why the rest are absent is not known. Clonal size and the V and J genes are those of that table, whereas D and trimming came from the DNA. This sample comprises about 220,000 clones, 65% to 90% of them detected only once. Of the sample, more than 2% is held by the ten largest clones.

This clone occurred a few times. Its antigen is not yet known. Within one base of it there is no much larger clone, and no base qualities were kept. One collaborating source in Seattle enrolled patients during active infection and followed them longitudinally through the course of disease. Collaborating institutions collected whole blood in K2EDTA tubes following their own protocols. For TCRbeta analysis, collaborator samples were shipped as frozen whole blood, as isolated PBMCs, or as DNA extracted from either sample type. Sequenced material: peripheral blood. This sequence originates from a woman aged 70-85 years with COVID-19, enrolled during active disease.

The CDR3 protein sequence reads: CAISTGSGNTIYF. The DNA reads TGTGCCATCAGCACAGGCTCTGGAAACACCATATATTTT. Recombination linked TRBV10-3 to TRBJ1-3; the D gene is perhaps TRBD1, on 5 matching bases. CDR3 length: 13 amino acids, cysteine to phenylalanine. The only DNA kept is the CDR3, 39 bases in frame from the first base. CDR1 is given as ENHRY and CDR2 as SYGVKD, both from the germline V gene. V was cut back by 6 bases and J by 0 bases, leaving a gap of 6 bases between them.